These 32 T cell receptor beta chains were all obtained from the same sample, sequenced in a study of technical replicates of blood from a few donors. The data were produced by immunoSEQ multiplex PCR, yet TCRdb's version contains in-frame clones alone and is incomplete. Here the sample spans some 83,000 clones, 85% to 95% being singletons. The sample was T cells isolated from PBMCs. These receptors originate from a human donor in good health.

The chain joins TRBV5-4 to TRBJ2-7, with a possible D match to TRBD1 (5 bases). Trimming pared 2 bases from V and 2 bases from J, leaving 11 bases between. The CDR3 loop spans 14 amino acids. Looked up from germline, CDR1 is SGHNT and CDR2 is YYREEE (reference sequence). The CDR3 sequence: CASSFLGRAYEQYF. The CDR3 DNA sequence: TGTGCCAGCAGCTTTTTGGGCAGGGCCTACGAGCAGTACTTC.

The chain links TRBV6-1 to TRBJ2-1; tentative D call: TRBD1 (6 bases). The CDR3 has 15 amino acids. CDR1 MNHNS and CDR2 SASEGT come from the germline V gene. Trimming removed 3 bases at V and 5 bases at J, with 14 bases between. This chain's CDR3 is CASSDNRVFNNEQFF. The CDR3, as DNA: TGTGCCAGCAGTGATAACAGGGTGTTCAACAATGAGCAGTTCTTC.

The V gene is TRBV28, the J gene TRBJ2-5; the match to TRBD2 covers 8 bases. Trimming at V came to 5 bases and at J to 3 bases, leaving 8 bases not matched to a gene. In germline, CDR1 is MDHEN, CDR2 SYDVKM. This CDR3 comprises 15 residues. The CDR3 loop reads CASSGSGKLEETQYF. The CDR3 DNA sequence: TGTGCCAGCAGTGGTAGCGGGAAACTAGAAGAGACCCAGTACTTC.

This chain connects TRBV28 to TRBJ2-3, with 9 bases fitting TRBD2. Trimming took 5 bases from V and 2 from J; bases not matched to a gene: 5. Looked up from germline, CDR1 is MDHEN and CDR2 is SYDVKM. The length of the CDR3 is 15 residues. CDR3 amino acids: CASSPGLANTDTQYF. In DNA, the CDR3 is TGTGCCAGCAGTCCCGGACTAGCGAACACAGATACGCAGTATTTT.

V gene TRBV29-1 combines with J gene TRBJ2-7; a possible D gene is TRBD2 (6 bases). The CDR3 covers 13 residues. Per germline, CDR1 SQVTM and CDR2 ANQGSEA. Trimming stripped 4 bases from V and 3 bases from J, with 13 bases between. The CDR3 DNA sequence: TGCAGCGTTGCTGGGAGGTTAAACTACGAGCAGTACTTC. It codes for CSVAGRLNYEQYF.

Written as DNA, the CDR3 is TGTGCCAGCAGCTTTGACCGGGACAGCTACGAGCAGTACTTC. This encodes CASSFDRDSYEQYF. The chain joins TRBV7-9 to TRBJ2-7, with 7 bases aligning to TRBD1. The CDR3 covers 14 residues. The junction had 5 bases not matched to a gene; V was cut back by 3 bases and J by 3 bases. The germline V gene encodes CDR1 SEHNR and CDR2 FQNEAQ (reference sequence).

The count of this clone is one. The chain uses TRBV4-1 and TRBJ2-1; the match to TRBD2 covers 9 bases. After removal of 5 bases from V and 8 bases from J, the junction contained 13 bases not matched to a gene. Germline V gene data show CDR1 as MGHRA and CDR2 as YSYEKL. The CDR3 runs to 16 residues. The CDR3 loop reads CASSKKETSGSYEQFF. CDR3 bases: TGCGCCAGCAGCAAAAAGGAGACTAGCGGCTCTTATGAGCAGTTCTTC.

The rearrangement links TRBV28 to TRBJ2-7; D possibly corresponds to TRBD1 (6 bases). Trimming took off 5 bases at V and 2 bases at J, with 10 bases between the two ends. This CDR3 contains 13 residues. Per the germline V gene, CDR1 is MDHEN and CDR2 is SYDVKM. CDR3: CASSGGQAYEQYF. In DNA form, the CDR3 reads TGTGCCAGCAGTGGGGGACAAGCCTACGAGCAGTACTTC.

The rearrangement uses TRBV28 and TRBJ2-1, with 11 bases aligning to TRBD1. The CDR3 sequence is 18 residues long. Per the germline V gene, CDR1 is MDHEN and CDR2 is SYDVKM. Trimming cost V 3 bases and J 9 bases; bases outside gene matches: 16. CDR3 sequence reads: CASSLSSAVGQGAGEQFF. CDR3 nucleotide sequence: TGTGCCAGCAGTTTGTCCTCGGCCGTAGGACAGGGGGCTGGTGAGCAGTTCTTC.

Comments on this clone: The germline gene is not matched at one end of the junction; a read error may be the cause. The chain employs TRBV19 and TRBJ1-4; perhaps TRBD1 as D (5 bases). This CDR3 has 13 amino acids. CDR1 LNHDA and CDR2 SQIVND come from the germline V gene (reference sequence). CDR3 DNA: TGTGCCACTAGTCGGGGGGAGCTTGAAAAACTGTTTTTT. Protein sequence: CATSRGELEKLFF.

This rearrangement joins TRBV30 to TRBJ2-7; 11 bases align to TRBD1. V lost 2 bases, J lost 3 bases, and 3 bases stayed unmatched. CDR1 GTSNPN and CDR2 SVGIG come from the germline V gene (reference sequence). This CDR3 has 14 amino acids. The CDR3 is CAWSSGTGGYEQYF. The DNA for the CDR3 is TGTGCCTGGAGTTCCGGGACAGGGGGCTACGAGCAGTACTTC.

V gene TRBV7-2 combines with J gene TRBJ2-3; TRBD1 matches 8 bases. CDR1 and CDR2 (germline): SGHTA, FQGNSA. This CDR3 contains 18 residues. With V trimmed by 5 bases and J by 0 bases, 13 bases remained unmatched. CDR3 amino acids: CASSPQINRGASTDTQYF. CDR3 DNA: TGTGCCAGCAGCCCCCAGATAAACAGGGGGGCTAGCACAGATACGCAGTATTTT.

The CDR3 here is CASSQVSEGAYEQYF. CDR3 nucleotides: TGCGCCAGCAGCCAAGTCAGTGAGGGAGCCTACGAGCAGTACTTC. This rearrangement joins TRBV4-1 to TRBJ2-7, with D maybe TRBD2 (5 bases). Trimming pared 1 base from V and 2 bases from J, leaving 12 bases between. Germline CDR1 and CDR2: MGHRA and YSYEKL. The CDR3 loop spans 15 amino acids.

The V call is TRBV28, the J call TRBJ1-2; TRBD1 aligns across 7 bases. J lost 4 bases, V lost 4 bases, and 6 bases had no gene match. This CDR3 has 14 residues. The V gene's germline CDR1 is MDHEN and CDR2 SYDVKM. CDR3 DNA: TGTGCCAGCAGTTCCCCGACAGGGACCTATGGCTACACCTTC. Translated: CASSSPTGTYGYTF.

This chain links TRBV5-6 with TRBJ2-7; TRBD2 is a possible D gene (5 bases). The CDR3 is 14 amino acids. Trimming removed 2 bases at V and 4 bases at J, with 13 bases between. Germline V gene sequence: CDR1 SGHDT, CDR2 YYEEEE. CDR3 loop: CASSFHGEGYEQYF. CDR3 DNA sequence: TGTGCCAGCAGCTTCCACGGGGAAGGATACGAGCAGTACTTC.

This clone was counted only a few times. This sequence joins TRBV5-6 and TRBJ1-2; a weak D match, TRBD1 (6 bases). CDR1 and CDR2 (germline): SGHDT, YYEEEE. The CDR3 consists of 11 residues. With 4 bases removed from V and 8 bases from J, the gap between germline ends came to 9 bases. The chain's CDR3 is CASSGRGGYTF. DNA of the CDR3: TGTGCCAGCAGCGGCAGGGGCGGCTACACCTTC.

In this sample, this clone turned up once. This chain joins TRBV5-4 and TRBJ2-6, with D maybe TRBD1 (6 bases). Per the germline V gene, CDR1 is SGHNT and CDR2 is YYREEE (reference sequence). This CDR3 spans 15 amino acids. Trimming stripped 3 bases from V and 2 bases from J, with 9 bases between. The CDR3 reads CASSSRGAGANVLTF. The CDR3 DNA reads TGTGCCAGCAGCTCCAGGGGAGCTGGGGCCAACGTCCTGACTTTC.

The V gene is TRBV9, the J gene TRBJ2-7; the D gene is possibly TRBD2 (5 bases). CDR3 length equals 16 residues. The germline CDR1 and CDR2 sequences are SGDLS and YYNGEE. V was trimmed by 4 bases and J by 0 bases, leaving 17 bases between them. The DNA for the CDR3 is TGTGCCAGCAGCCCGAGGGCCCTCACCTACTCCTACGAGCAGTACTTC. Its translation is CASSPRALTYSYEQYF.

The J gene is TRBJ1-2, the V gene TRBV7-3, with D perhaps TRBD1 (6 bases). Trimming pared 2 bases from V and 0 bases from J, leaving 10 bases between. The CDR3 extends over 15 amino acids. Germline-derived CDR1 and CDR2 are SGHTA and FQGTGA. The CDR3 loop reads CASSLRDNPNYGYTF. CDR3 nucleotide sequence: TGTGCCAGCAGCTTACGGGACAATCCTAACTATGGCTACACCTTC. Based on the CDR3 plus reference TRBV7-3 and TRBJ1-2, the full variable domain is GAGVSQTPSNKVTEKGKYVELRCDPISGHTALYWYRQSLGQGPEFLIYFQGTGAADDSGLPNDRFFAVRPEGSVSTLKIQRTERGDSAVYLCASSLRDNPNYGYTFGSGTRLTVV.

This chain joins TRBV6-4 and TRBJ2-1, with 11 bases identical to TRBD2. Germline V gene data show CDR1 as MRHNA and CDR2 as SNTAGT. Trimming at V came to 0 bases and at J to 7 bases, leaving 5 bases not matched to a gene. This CDR3 spans 16 amino acids. Here the CDR3 reads CASSDSIAGGSNEQFF. For the CDR3, the DNA is TGTGCCAGCAGTGACTCGATAGCGGGAGGGTCGAATGAGCAGTTCTTC.

This clone was counted once. The chain employs TRBV18 and TRBJ2-5; weak D call: TRBD1 (7 bases). This CDR3 comprises 15 residues. CDR1 is KGHSH, CDR2 LQKENI, per germline. V lost 4 bases and J lost 0, with 12 bases in between. This CDR3 is CASSRAGQYQETQYF. In nucleotides, the CDR3 is TGTGCCAGCTCACGGGCGGGACAGTACCAAGAGACCCAGTACTTC.

The V call is TRBV29-1, the J call TRBJ1-5; 8 bases are shared with TRBD1. This CDR3 is built from 16 residues. Germline lookup yields CDR1 SQVTM and CDR2 ANQGSEA. Losses at the gene ends were 7 bases for V and 2 bases for J; bases not matched to a gene: 13. The chain's CDR3 is CSATYTDRGGNQPQHF. DNA of the CDR3: TGCAGCGCCACCTATACAGACAGGGGAGGCAATCAGCCCCAGCATTTT.

V gene TRBV30 combines with J gene TRBJ2-1, with 8 bases identical to TRBD2. The CDR3 extends over 14 amino acids. CDR1 GTSNPN and CDR2 SVGIG come from the germline V gene (reference sequence). J gave up 4 bases and V 4 bases, and 6 bases lay outside the gene matches. CDR3: CAWKPGLGYNEQFF. In DNA, the CDR3 is TGTGCCTGGAAACCGGGACTAGGATACAATGAGCAGTTCTTC.

This sequence joins TRBV28 and TRBJ1-2, with D perhaps TRBD1 (6 bases). CDR1 MDHEN and CDR2 SYDVKM come from the germline V gene. V dropped 4 bases and J dropped 1 base, with 10 bases sitting between them. The CDR3 is made up of 14 amino acids. The CDR3 reads CASSSGTHNYGYTF. The CDR3 DNA reads TGTGCCAGCAGTTCCGGGACACATAACTATGGCTACACCTTC.

This chain connects TRBV6-6 to TRBJ2-1, with a weak D call TRBD1 (5 bases). The CDR3 contains 13 residues. Trimming cost V 7 bases and J 4 bases, with 11 bases left between them. The germline V gene has CDR1 MNHNY and CDR2 SVGAGI (reference sequence). In nucleotides, the CDR3 is TGTGCCAGCACTAGGGGTTCTTACAATGAGCAGTTCTTC. It specifies CASTRGSYNEQFF.

The rearrangement links TRBV6-1 to TRBJ2-1; D is unresolved. The V gene lost 1 base and the J gene lost 0 bases, with 7 bases spanning the gap. The length of the CDR3 is 15 residues. Germline-derived CDR1 and CDR2 are MNHNS and SASEGT. In DNA, the CDR3 is TGTGCCAGCAGTGAAGACTTAGCCTCCTACAATGAGCAGTTCTTC. Translating it yields CASSEDLASYNEQFF.

This clone was recorded once. The chain uses TRBV4-1 and TRBJ2-7, with 13 positions matching TRBD2. Germline CDR1 is MGHRA and CDR2 is YSYEKL. This CDR3 is built from 16 residues. J was trimmed by 3 bases and V by 0 bases; bases with no gene match: 2. CDR3 DNA sequence: TGCGCCAGCAGCCAAGATCGGACTAGCGGGAGCTACGAGCAGTACTTC. Translation gives CASSQDRTSGSYEQYF.

The CDR3 loop is CASSTVQYQETQYF. Here the CDR3 DNA reads TGTGCCAGCAGCACCGTTCAGTACCAAGAGACCCAGTACTTC. The chain couples TRBV7-9 to TRBJ2-5; D unclear. Germline V gives CDR1 SEHNR, CDR2 FQNEAQ (reference sequence). CDR3 length: 14 residues. V shed 5 bases and J shed 0 bases, with 10 bases lying between them.

The chain combines TRBV9 with TRBJ1-5; no clear D gene. Trimming took 0 bases from V and 4 from J, leaving 11 bases between them. Germline values: CDR1 SGDLS, CDR2 YYNGEE. This CDR3 is 15 amino acids long. The CDR3 bases are TGTGCCAGCAGCGTAGGAGGGAACACGAATCAGCCCCAGCATTTT. This sequence encodes CASSVGGNTNQPQHF.

The chain combines TRBV10-3 with TRBJ1-5, with a tentative D call TRBD1 (5 bases). CDR3 length: 17 residues. Germline-derived CDR1 and CDR2 are ENHRY and SYGVKD. The ends were cut back, 2 bases at V and 4 bases at J, with 18 bases in the middle. The CDR3: CAISEPGGGIGNQPQHF. The CDR3 bases are TGTGCCATCAGTGAGCCCGGGGGGGGTATCGGAAATCAGCCCCAGCATTTT.

The V gene is TRBV19, the J gene TRBJ2-7, with a possible D match to TRBD2 (6 bases). This CDR3 region has 15 residues. Trimming removed 3 bases at V and 5 bases at J, with 17 bases between. CDR1 and CDR2 (germline): LNHDA, SQIVND (reference sequence). The CDR3 DNA sequence: TGTGCCAGTAGTATTCTCGAAAGCGGGTTTAACGAGCAGTACTTC. It encodes CASSILESGFNEQYF.

The gene calls are TRBV13 and TRBJ1-5; D perhaps matches TRBD1 (6 bases). V was pared by 0 bases and J by 2 bases, with 8 bases between. Germline loops: CDR1 PRHDT, CDR2 FYEKMQ (reference sequence). This CDR3 region has 15 residues. CDR3 nucleotides: TGTGCCAGCAGCTTAGGTCACAGGGGCAATCAGCCCCAGCATTTT. As protein: CASSLGHRGNQPQHF.